Listed below are T cell receptor beta chains from one sample, sequenced in a study of cytomegalovirus exposure and HLA in healthy donors. Assay used: immunoSEQ multiplex PCR; TCRdb lists only in-frame clones, some missing. Among 100,000 or so clones listed, roughly 87% were seen once. Sequencing was carried out using PBMCs. The receptors stem from a man between 18 and 35 years old in good health and CMV-seropositive. The CDR3 runs from the conserved cysteine through the conserved F or W. Each record gives: D gene, V gene, J gene, CDR3 protein, CDR3 DNA. A D gene is named only where the DNA matches it firmly.

>TRBD1|TRBV5-8|TRBJ2-7
CASSLMGTGRELGEQYF
TGTGCCAGCAGCTTGATGGGGACAGGGCGTGAGTTGGGCGAGCAGTACTTC
>-|TRBV7-9|TRBJ1-4
CASSREVARGEKLFF
TGTGCCAGCAGCCGGGAGGTAGCCCGAGGTGAAAAACTGTTTTTT
>TRBD1|TRBV7-9|TRBJ1-2
CASSLVQGGDYGYTF
TGTGCCAGCAGCTTAGTTCAGGGGGGTGACTATGGCTACACCTTC
>-|TRBV2|TRBJ2-2
CASREQGAAGELFF
TGTGCCAGCAGGGAACAGGGTGCCGCCGGGGAGCTGTTTTTT
>-|TRBV28|TRBJ1-4
CASSLGVGRRFNEKLFF
TGTGCCAGCAGTTTGGGCGTCGGGAGGCGGTTTAATGAAAAACTGTTTTTT
>-|TRBV20-1|TRBJ1-1
CSGSENTEAFF
TGCAGTGGAAGCGAAAACACTGAAGCTTTCTTT
>-|TRBV7-9|TRBJ1-1
CASSTGTVNTEAFF
TGTGCCAGCAGTACCGGGACTGTGAACACTGAAGCTTTCTTT
>-|TRBV28|TRBJ2-2
CASSLGREMFF
TGTGCCAGCAGTTTGGGCAGGGAAATGTTTTTT
>-|TRBV7-3|TRBJ2-2
CASSPTYDRVRANTGELFF
TGTGCCAGCAGCCCTACGTATGACAGAGTAAGAGCGAACACCGGGGAGCTGTTTTTT
>-|TRBV19|TRBJ2-1
CASSMSGGAYNEQFF
TGTGCCAGTAGTATGTCCGGGGGTGCCTACAATGAGCAGTTCTTC